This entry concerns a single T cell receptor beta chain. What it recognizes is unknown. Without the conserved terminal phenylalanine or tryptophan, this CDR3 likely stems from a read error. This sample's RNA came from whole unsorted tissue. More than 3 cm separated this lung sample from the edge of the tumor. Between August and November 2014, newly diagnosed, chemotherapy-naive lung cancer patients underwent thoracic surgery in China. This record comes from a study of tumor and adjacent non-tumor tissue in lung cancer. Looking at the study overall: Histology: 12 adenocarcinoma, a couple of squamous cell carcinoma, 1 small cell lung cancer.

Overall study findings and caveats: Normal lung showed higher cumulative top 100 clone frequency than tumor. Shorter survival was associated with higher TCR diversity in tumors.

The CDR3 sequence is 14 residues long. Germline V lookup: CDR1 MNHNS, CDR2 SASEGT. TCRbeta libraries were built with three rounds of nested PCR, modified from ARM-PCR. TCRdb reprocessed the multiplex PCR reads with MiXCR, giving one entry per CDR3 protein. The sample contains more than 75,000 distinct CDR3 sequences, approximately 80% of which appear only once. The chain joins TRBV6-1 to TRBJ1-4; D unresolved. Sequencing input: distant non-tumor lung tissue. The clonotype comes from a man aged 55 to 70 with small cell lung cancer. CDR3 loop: CSSSSTRTNEKLFY. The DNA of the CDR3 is TGTTCCAGCAGTTCGACAAGAACTAATGAAAAACTGTTTTAT.